These T cell receptor beta chains were read from a single sample in a study of blood T cell repertoires in COVID-19. Assay: immunoSEQ multiplex PCR; the TCRdb copy retains only in-frame clones and omits some. The sample contains about 220,000 clones, roughly 80% of which appear only once. Sequencing used peripheral blood. These receptor sequences come from a man aged 25 to 45 with active or convalescent COVID-19. CDR3s include the opening cysteine and the closing phenylalanine or tryptophan. The size field is filled for only some rows; it gives once, few, many or a size class.

V: TRBV10-3; size: -; CDR3: CAISRDTQAKNIQYF
V: TRBV6-5; size: -; CDR3: CASSPMLGRNYGYTF
V: TRBV19; size: -; CDR3: CASSISPNQPQHF
V: TRBV5-1; size: -; CDR3: CASSLAREYEQYF
V: TRBV25-1; size: -; CDR3: CASSRGSYEQYF
V: TRBV18; size: -; CDR3: CASSPPPGNGYTF
V: TRBV5-1; size: -; CDR3: CASRGGYEQYF
V: TRBV9; size: -; CDR3: CASSVVSWAENNEQFF
V: TRBV9; size: -; CDR3: CASSVSGDTEAFF
V: TRBV5-6; size: -; CDR3: CASSSLGERGVTGELFF
V: TRBV5-1; size: -; CDR3: CASSLASTNEKLFF
V: TRBV4-3; size: once; CDR3: CASSQDVGTGSNYGYTF
V: TRBV28; size: -; CDR3: CASSLAAGYEQYF
V: TRBV24-1; size: -; CDR3: CATSDWGQGVYEQFF
V: TRBV7-9; size: -; CDR3: CASSLFGGSGPQHF
V: TRBV3-1/TRBV3-2; size: few; CDR3: CASSQVPGEQYF
V: TRBV4-1; size: -; CDR3: CASSQLGQGPNYGYTF
V: TRBV2; size: -; CDR3: CASIKAGGKREQFF
V: TRBV3-1/TRBV3-2; size: few; CDR3: CASSLPGGGKQFF
V: TRBV7-2; size: -; CDR3: CASSQDRGSWEKLFF
V: TRBV3-1/TRBV3-2; size: -; CDR3: CASGESDTQYF
V: TRBV2; size: once; CDR3: CASSGQGKNTEAFF
V: TRBV5-1; size: -; CDR3: CASSVAGEKLFF
V: TRBV28; size: -; CDR3: CASTDLRVAGDTEAFF
V: TRBV6-5; size: -; CDR3: CASSLKGLYGYTF
V: TRBV13; size: -; CDR3: CASSFTSWETQYF
V: TRBV2; size: -; CDR3: CASSERGQGLGYGYTF
V: TRBV3-1/TRBV3-2; size: -; CDR3: CASSPLGGATDTQYF
V: TRBV21-1; size: -; CDR3: CASSKVGQTCQQYF
V: TRBV30; size: -; CDR3: CAWSPRVNEKLFF
V: TRBV7-2; size: -; CDR3: CASSLDSKNYGYTF